The 5 T cell receptor beta chains listed next were all sequenced from one sample in a study of beta chain features in type 1 diabetes listed by TCRdb under 2018. Summary of the overall study and its limitations: Type 1 diabetes patients showed a moderate but significant shortening of TCRB CDR3 length in all four CD4+ subsets.

Library preparation used the immunoSEQ multiplex PCR assay. All of the isolated RNA was reverse transcribed with the High Capacity cDNA Reverse Transcription Kit, so expressed TCRB transcripts were sequenced. TCRdb re-hosts the immuneACCESS table, in-frame sequences only. Its copies lack some clones; in the studies checked, an unresolved V gene accounts for under half of them, and the cause for the rest is not known. The sample table contains 250,000 to 300,000 clones; only one count was recorded for about 24% of them. The ten top clones hold 0.012% of the sample. Which antigens these TCRs recognize remains unknown. The sequenced material came from naive CD4+ T cells from blood. Interpreted using the paper, the cell subset or site label stands for: true naive CD4+ T cells. These TCRs come from a woman in her 30s with type 1 diabetes.

The count of this clone is one. The gene calls are TRBV7-9 and TRBJ2-7; 8 bases line up with TRBD2. CDR3 length: 15 amino acids. The V gene's germline CDR1 is SEHNR and CDR2 FQNEAQ (reference sequence). V shed 7 bases, J shed 2 bases, and the junction held 10 bases outside the gene matches. As DNA, the CDR3 is TGTGCCAGCACCACCAAAGCGGGAGCAACCTACGAGCAGTACTTC. As protein: CASTTKAGATYEQYF. Variable domain in full (rest from reference TRBV7-9 and TRBJ2-7): DTGVSQNPRHKITKRGQNVTFRCDPISEHNRLYWYRQTLGQGPEFLTYFQNEAQLEKSRLLSDRFSAERPKGSFSTLEIQRTEQGDSAMYLCASTTKAGATYEQYFGPGTRLTVT.

The V call is TRBV4-1, the J call TRBJ2-1; 10 bases map to TRBD2. Germline CDR1 is MGHRA and CDR2 is YSYEKL. The CDR3 has 19 amino acids. V lost 1 base to trimming and J lost 0 bases; unmatched junction nucleotides: 9. CDR3 in DNA: TGCGCCAGCAGCCAAGGAGCTAGCGGGAGCCCCTCCTCCTACAATGAGCAGTTCTTC. Protein sequence: CASSQGASGSPSSYNEQFF.

The V gene is TRBV30, the J gene TRBJ1-5; a weak D match, TRBD1 (6 bases). Trimming shortened V by 0 bases and J by 2 bases, and 11 bases separated the two germline ends. In germline, CDR1 is GTSNPN, CDR2 SVGIG (reference sequence). The CDR3 is made up of 15 amino acids. CDR3 residues: CAWSVQTGRNQPQHF. CDR3 in DNA: TGTGCCTGGAGTGTACAAACAGGGCGCAATCAGCCCCAGCATTTT.

This clone was observed a few times. The chain couples TRBV30 to TRBJ2-1; 12 nucleotides align to TRBD1. The CDR3 length is 16 residues. The ends lost 5 bases at V and 9 bases at J; junction bases unmatched: 14. The V gene's germline CDR1 is GTSNPN and CDR2 SVGIG (reference sequence). The CDR3 nucleotides read TGTGCCTGGGAAGCCTTCGCCGGGACAGGGGGCCGTGAGCAGTTCTTC. It codes for CAWEAFAGTGGREQFF.

The rearrangement uses TRBV7-2 and TRBJ2-5; tentatively, D is TRBD1 (6 bases). The CDR3 contains 16 residues. V shed 5 bases and J shed 5 bases, with 21 bases lying between them. The germline CDR1 and CDR2 sequences are SGHTA and FQGNSA. The CDR3 sequence: CASSAHRVPNVETQYF. The CDR3 DNA follows: TGTGCCAGCAGCGCTCACAGGGTACCCAACGTGGAGACCCAGTACTTC.